These 21 T cell receptor beta chains were all obtained from the same sample, sequenced in a study of blood T cell repertoires in COVID-19. Profiling relied on immunoSEQ multiplex PCR, and the TCRdb table lists in-frame clones only, not all of them. The table shows fewer than 350,000 clones, with 86% occurring only once. Sequencing was done on a sample of peripheral blood. These receptors were obtained from a woman aged 25 to 39 who had recovered from COVID-19.

The chain has TRBV5-4 and TRBJ2-7; D might be TRBD1 (5 bases). The germline V and J ends were trimmed by 1 base and 3 bases, with 5 bases remaining between them. The CDR3 runs 12 residues. CDR1 is SGHNT and CDR2 is YYREEE in the germline V gene (reference sequence). The CDR3, as DNA: TGTGCCAGCAGCTTGCAGGGCTACGAGCAGTACTTC. It is translated as CASSLQGYEQYF.

This sequence joins TRBV29-1 and TRBJ2-5; 9 positions agree with TRBD2. The V gene's germline CDR1 is SQVTM and CDR2 ANQGSEA. With V trimmed by 0 bases and J by 5 bases, 13 bases remained unmatched. The CDR3 covers 17 residues. In DNA, the CDR3 is TGCAGCGTTGAAGATCTGGAGGCGGGGGGGTTTCTCGAGACCCAGTACTTC. Its translation is CSVEDLEAGGFLETQYF.

The chain carries TRBV7-3 and TRBJ1-1; D is unresolved. The CDR3 sequence is 13 residues long. V dropped 5 bases and J dropped 1 base, with 8 bases sitting between them. CDR1 is SGHTA and CDR2 is FQGTGA in the germline V gene. This chain's CDR3 is CASSPSANTEAFF. DNA for the CDR3: TGTGCCAGCAGCCCCAGCGCGAACACTGAAGCTTTCTTT.

The J gene is TRBJ1-2, the V gene TRBV6-5; 10 bases agree with TRBD1. Germline V gene data show CDR1 as MNHEY and CDR2 as SVGAGI. After removal of 6 bases from V and 1 base from J, the junction contained 5 bases not matched to a gene. The CDR3 length is 15 residues. This CDR3 is CASRGTGANNYGYTF. CDR3 nucleotides: TGTGCCAGCAGGGGGACAGGGGCTAATAACTATGGCTACACCTTC.

This rearrangement joins TRBV27 to TRBJ2-7; TRBD1 matches 11 bases. CDR1 and CDR2 from the germline V gene are MNHEY and SMNVEV (reference sequence). CDR3 size: 15 residues. With 1 base clipped from V and 2 bases from J, the junction kept 1 base outside the gene matches. The CDR3, as DNA: TGTGCCAGCAGTTTATTGGGACAGGGGGCCTACGAGCAGTACTTC. Protein product: CASSLLGQGAYEQYF.

The CDR3 nucleotides read TGTGCCAGCAGCTCCTATATCCTCAAGGGACTAGCGGGGAAAATCTCCTACAATGAGCAGTTCTTC. Translated: CASSSYILKGLAGKISYNEQFF. V usage is TRBV6-6 and J usage is TRBJ2-1, with 13 bases fitting TRBD2. The junction had 20 bases not matched to a gene; V was cut back by 6 bases and J by 0 bases. The length of the CDR3 is 22 residues. Germline V gene data show CDR1 as MNHNY and CDR2 as SVGAGI (reference sequence).

This chain connects TRBV5-1 to TRBJ2-1; D might be TRBD1 (6 bases). There are 14 residues in the CDR3. Germline V gene lookup returns CDR1 SGHRS and CDR2 YFSETQ. The V gene lost 4 bases and the J gene lost 3 bases, with 11 bases spanning the gap. CDR3 amino acids: CASSTRTDYNEQFF. CDR3 nucleotides: TGCGCCAGCAGCACACGGACAGACTACAATGAGCAGTTCTTC.

V is TRBV4-3 and J is TRBJ2-1; 11 bases align to TRBD2. Germline assignment: CDR1 LGHNA and CDR2 YSLEER. The CDR3 covers 14 residues. The V gene end was trimmed by 2 bases and the J gene end by 9 bases; junction bases not matched to a gene: 3. CDR3 in DNA: TGCGCCAGCAGCCAACTACTAGCGGGAGTTGAGCAGTTCTTC. Residues: CASSQLLAGVEQFF.

The chain employs TRBV6-5 and TRBJ1-5; D unresolved. The CDR3 spans 14 residues. The V gene lost 5 bases and the J gene lost 0 bases, with 8 bases spanning the gap. The V gene's germline CDR1 is MNHEY and CDR2 SVGAGI. CDR3 DNA sequence: TGTGCCAGCAGTAACGAGAATAGCAATCAGCCCCAGCATTTT. It codes for CASSNENSNQPQHF.

This chain uses TRBV5-8 with TRBJ1-1; D ambiguous. V shed 4 bases and J shed 11 bases, with 12 bases lying between them. The CDR3 has 11 residues. Germline V lookup: CDR1 SGHTS, CDR2 YDEGEE. The CDR3: CASSLVGAAFF. CDR3 coding DNA: TGTGCCAGCAGCCTGGTGGGAGCTGCTTTCTTT.

This clone was found a few times. J is TRBJ1-5 and V is TRBV6-4; D ambiguous. Germline-derived CDR1 and CDR2 are MRHNA and SNTAGT. The CDR3 contains 13 residues. Trimming removed 4 bases at V and 2 bases at J, with 6 bases between. The CDR3 nucleotides read TGTGCCAGCAGTGGACGGGGCAATCAGCCCCAGCATTTT. Encoded protein: CASSGRGNQPQHF.

Points on this clone: A read error may account for a junction end that differs from germline. V and J are TRBV7-7 and TRBJ2-5; D uncertain. The CDR3 length is 13 residues. CDR1 is SSHAT, CDR2 FNYEAQ, per germline (reference sequence). CDR3 coding DNA: TGTGCTAGCAGCTTATCTAGAGCTGAGACCCAGTACTTC. Translation gives CASSLSRAETQYF.

The chain combines TRBV11-2 with TRBJ2-2; 7 bases map to TRBD2. The V gene end was trimmed by 6 bases and the J gene end by 5 bases; junction bases not matched to a gene: 15. Per the germline V gene, CDR1 is SGHAT and CDR2 is FQNNGV. The CDR3 consists of 17 residues. CDR3 DNA sequence: TGTGCCAGCAGTCCAAGTCCCCGGCAGGGACTAACCGGGGAGCTGTTTTTT. It specifies CASSPSPRQGLTGELFF.

This sequence joins TRBV19 and TRBJ2-7; tentative D call: TRBD2 (5 bases). This CDR3 is 14 amino acids long. The V and J ends lost 3 bases and 5 bases respectively, with 14 bases between them. Germline lookup yields CDR1 LNHDA and CDR2 SQIVND (reference sequence). Written as DNA, the CDR3 is TGTGCCAGTAGTATCTCGGGGATTACTAACGAGCAGTACTTC. It is translated as CASSISGITNEQYF. Together with reference TRBV19 and TRBJ2-7, the CDR3 gives the full variable domain: DGGITQSPKYLFRKEGQNVTLSCEQNLNHDAMYWYRQDPGQGLRLIYYSQIVNDFQKGDIAEGYSVSREKKESFPLTVTSAQKNPTAFYLCASSISGITNEQYFGPGTRLTVT.

CDR3 coding DNA: TGTGCCAGCAGCTCCGGGATCAATCAGCCCCAGCATTTT. Protein: CASSSGINQPQHF. The chain joins TRBV11-1 to TRBJ1-5; no clear D. In germline, CDR1 is SGHAT, CDR2 FQDESV (reference sequence). V lost 4 bases and J 3 bases, leaving 7 bases between the germline ends. This CDR3 has 13 residues.

The chain couples TRBV6-1 to TRBJ1-2; D is undetermined. CDR3 length equals 13 residues. The V gene lost 3 bases and the J gene lost 2 bases, with 7 bases spanning the gap. Germline V gene data show CDR1 as MNHNS and CDR2 as SASEGT. The CDR3 loop reads CASSEGSNYGYTF. CDR3 sequence (DNA): TGTGCCAGCAGTGAGGGGAGCAACTATGGCTACACCTTC.

The chain has TRBV4-1 and TRBJ2-2; 11 nucleotides match TRBD2. The germline V gene has CDR1 MGHRA and CDR2 YSYEKL. CDR3 length equals 16 residues. Losses at the gene ends were 4 bases for V and 3 bases for J; bases not matched to a gene: 4. CDR3 in amino acids: CASSLVAGGYTGELFF. The CDR3 bases are TGCGCCAGCAGCCTGGTAGCGGGAGGGTACACCGGGGAGCTGTTTTTT.

The gene calls are TRBV30 and TRBJ1-2, with 8 bases matching TRBD1. The CDR3 is 12 amino acids. Looked up from germline, CDR1 is GTSNPN and CDR2 is SVGIG (reference sequence). Germline trimming cut 7 bases from V and 8 bases from J; bases unmatched to any gene: 9. CDR3: CAFNRGVRGYTF. DNA of the CDR3: TGTGCCTTCAACAGGGGGGTTCGCGGCTACACCTTC. The full variable domain, in which reference TRBV30 and TRBJ1-2 provide the parts outside the CDR3, is SQTIHQWPATLVQPVGSPLSLECTVEGTSNPNLYWYRQAAGRGLQLLFYSVGIGQISSEVPQNLSASRPQDRQFILSSKKLLLSDSGFYLCAFNRGVRGYTFGSGTRLTVV.

The chain recombines TRBV3-1 (or the pseudogene TRBV3-2) with TRBJ1-2, with D possibly being TRBD1 (6 bases). From germline, CDR1 is LGHDT and CDR2 YNNKEL (reference sequence). V was cut by 0 bases and J by 8 bases, with 16 bases left in between. The CDR3 is 15 amino acids. CDR3 nucleotides: TGTGCCAGCAGCCAAGATCCCGGGGGGCTCTGGGGCTACACCTTC. This codes for CASSQDPGGLWGYTF.

The CDR3 DNA reads TGTGCCAGCAGCGCACAGGGGAATCAGCCCCAGCATTTT. It codes for CASSAQGNQPQHF. This chain joins TRBV11-2 and TRBJ1-5, with 7 bases lining up with TRBD1. The V gene's germline CDR1 is SGHAT and CDR2 FQNNGV. J gave up 4 bases and V 5 bases, and 2 bases lay outside the gene matches. CDR3 length: 13 amino acids.

The rearrangement links TRBV5-4 to TRBJ2-1; D perhaps matches TRBD2 (6 bases). This CDR3 is built from 13 residues. The germline V gene has CDR1 SGHNT and CDR2 YYREEE (reference sequence). V lost 0 bases and J lost 7, with 8 bases in between. Here the CDR3 DNA reads TGTGCCAGCAGCTTGGTTGGGGGGAATGAGCAGTTCTTC. This translates into CASSLVGGNEQFF.